Listed below are T cell receptor beta chains from one sample, sequenced in a study of Ad26.COV2.S vaccination and SARS-CoV-2 variants. Clones were sequenced by immunoSEQ multiplex PCR, and TCRdb holds only the in-frame ones, with some missing. Here the sample spans hundreds of thousands of clones, about 89% being singletons. This specimen was peripheral blood, taken in a trial of Ad26.COV2.S vaccine versus placebo. These receptors originate from a person aged 18-65 years who received the Ad26.COV2.S COVID-19 vaccine or a placebo. CDR3s include the opening cysteine and the closing phenylalanine or tryptophan. The D gene is left open where the match is weak. Clone size, where shown, is once, few, many, or a class for clones that have expanded.

v_gene	d_gene	abundance	j_gene	CDR3aa	CDR3nt
TRBV12-1	-	-	TRBJ1-6	CASSGELQGHSYNSPLHF	TGTGCCAGCAGTGGGGAACTACAGGGACATTCCTATAATTCACCCCTCCACTTT
TRBV9	-	once	TRBJ2-1	CASSVGTGISYNEQFF	TGTGCCAGCAGCGTGGGCACAGGGATCTCCTACAATGAGCAGTTCTTC
TRBV9	-	-	TRBJ1-1	CASSVDPGRNTEAFF	TGTGCCAGCAGCGTAGATCCGGGGAGGAACACTGAAGCTTTCTTT
TRBV7-9	TRBD1	-	TRBJ1-6	CASSHQAGGEWSPLHF	TGTGCCAGCAGCCATCAGGCAGGGGGGGAATGGTCACCCCTCCACTTT
TRBV27	-	-	TRBJ2-1	CASRNGPSSYNEQFF	TGTGCCAGCAGAAACGGGCCTAGCTCCTACAATGAGCAGTTCTTC
TRBV29-1	-	-	TRBJ2-5	CSVTTWPQETQYF	TGCAGCGTTACGACCTGGCCCCAAGAGACCCAGTACTTC
TRBV5-6	-	-	TRBJ2-1	CASSFEQVSYNEQFF	TGTGCCAGCAGCTTCGAACAGGTATCCTACAATGAGCAGTTCTTC
TRBV12-3/TRBV12-4	-	once	TRBJ1-1	CASSFEVNTEAFF	TGTGCCAGCAGTTTTGAGGTGAACACTGAAGCTTTCTTT
TRBV11-2	TRBD1	-	TRBJ2-7	CAVGDRGSYEQYF	TGTGCAGTCGGGGACAGGGGATCCTACGAGCAGTACTTC
TRBV7-2	TRBD2	-	TRBJ2-3	CASSPTSGVTDTQYF	TGTGCCAGCAGCCCGACTAGCGGGGTCACAGATACGCAGTATTTT
TRBV12-3/TRBV12-4	-	-	TRBJ1-1	CASRLDLNTEAFF	TGTGCCAGCAGACTAGACCTGAACACTGAAGCTTTCTTT
TRBV30	-	-	TRBJ1-2	CALDYGYTF	TGTGCCTTAGACTATGGCTACACCTTC
TRBV19	TRBD2	-	TRBJ2-7	CASSPRTSGSYEQYF	TGTGCCAGTAGTCCCAGGACTAGCGGATCCTACGAGCAGTACTTC
TRBV18	TRBD1	-	TRBJ2-7	CASSPAGQGYEQYF	TGTGCCAGCTCACCTGCTGGACAGGGATACGAGCAGTACTTC
TRBV18	TRBD1	-	TRBJ2-7	CASSPFDREFSYEQYF	TGTGCCAGCTCACCCTTCGACAGGGAATTCTCCTACGAGCAGTACTTC
TRBV27	-	-	TRBJ2-1	CASSPVLSSYNEQFF	TGTGCCAGCAGTCCCGTCCTGTCCTCCTACAATGAGCAGTTCTTC
TRBV4-3	-	-	TRBJ2-5	CASSQGRGGGQQETQYF	TGCGCCAGCAGCCAAGGCAGAGGGGGTGGACAGCAAGAGACCCAGTACTTC
TRBV7-9	TRBD2	few	TRBJ2-1	CASSPGLAAGEQFF	TGTGCCAGCAGCCCGGGACTAGCCGCGGGGGAGCAGTTCTTC
TRBV19	-	-	TRBJ2-7	CASSSPFSYEQYF	TGTGCCAGTAGTTCCCCGTTCTCCTACGAGCAGTACTTC
TRBV7-6	TRBD2	-	TRBJ2-7	CASSTIAGGSYEQYF	TGTGCCAGCAGCACGATAGCGGGAGGGTCCTACGAGCAGTACTTC
TRBV20-1	-	-	TRBJ1-2	CSATGQGYTF	TGCAGTGCCACAGGACAGGGCTACACCTTC
TRBV7-9	TRBD1	-	TRBJ2-3	CASAPTGNTDTQYF	TGTGCCAGCGCTCCGACAGGGAACACAGATACGCAGTATTTT
TRBV30	-	-	TRBJ1-1	CAWSVIGGSGAFF	TGTGCCTGGAGTGTAATTGGAGGGTCGGGAGCTTTCTTT
TRBV20-1	-	-	TRBJ2-1	CSASSGPSYNEQFF	TGCAGTGCTAGTTCTGGACCGAGCTACAATGAGCAGTTCTTC
TRBV14	-	-	TRBJ2-7	CASSQSRGDLYEQYF	TGTGCCAGCAGCCAAAGCAGGGGGGACCTCTACGAGCAGTACTTC
TRBV9	TRBD2	once	TRBJ2-5	CASSSWGGEETQYF	TGTGCCAGCAGCTCCTGGGGAGGGGAGGAGACCCAGTACTTC
TRBV7-9	-	-	TRBJ2-4	CASSETGGQGAHIQYF	TGTGCCAGCAGCGAGACGGGAGGGCAGGGGGCGCACATTCAGTACTTC
TRBV18	TRBD1	-	TRBJ2-5	CASSSRDRVLQETQYF	TGTGCCAGCTCATCAAGGGACAGGGTGCTCCAAGAGACCCAGTACTTC
TRBV5-6	-	-	TRBJ1-4	CASSLALGTNEKLFF	TGTGCCAGCAGCTTGGCCTTGGGAACTAATGAAAAACTGTTTTTT
TRBV2	-	-	TRBJ2-7	CASSRDSSYEQYF	TGTGCCAGCAGCCGGGACTCTTCCTACGAGCAGTACTTC
TRBV4-3	-	-	TRBJ2-7	CASSQAGANSYEQYF	TGCGCCAGCAGCCAAGCAGGGGCCAACTCCTACGAGCAGTACTTC
TRBV5-1	-	few	TRBJ1-1	CASSYRGGTTEAFF	TGCGCCAGCAGCTATCGGGGAGGGACCACTGAAGCTTTCTTT
TRBV6-2/TRBV6-3	-	once	TRBJ2-4	CASSYVEKNIQYF	TGTGCCAGCAGTTACGTAGAGAAAAACATTCAGTACTTC
TRBV6-5	-	-	TRBJ2-7	CASRRSGPISYEQYF	TGTGCCAGCAGGCGATCGGGGCCAATCTCCTACGAGCAGTACTTC
TRBV4-3	-	once	TRBJ2-5	CASSQGLRYQETQYF	TGCGCCAGCAGCCAAGGCCTCAGGTACCAAGAGACCCAGTACTTC
TRBV7-3	-	-	TRBJ2-5	CASSPGGSGQETQYF	TGTGCCAGCAGCCCAGGGGGTAGCGGGCAAGAGACCCAGTACTTC
TRBV10-3	-	once	TRBJ2-3	CAISAYQQASGQYF	TGTGCCATCAGTGCCTACCAGCAGGCTTCGGGGCAGTATTTT
TRBV6-6	-	-	TRBJ2-7	CASSTITGAYEQYF	TGTGCCAGCAGTACCATAACCGGGGCCTACGAGCAGTACTTC
TRBV4-3	TRBD2	-	TRBJ2-2	CASSPRTSGENTGELFF	TGCGCCAGCAGCCCCAGGACTAGCGGAGAGAACACCGGGGAGCTGTTTTTT
TRBV7-6	TRBD2	-	TRBJ2-2	CASSLPGWTSGSHPVSGELFF	TGTGCCAGCAGCTTACCGGGCTGGACTAGCGGGTCTCATCCGGTCTCCGGGGAGCTGTTTTTT
TRBV11-2	-	-	TRBJ2-5	CASSLPARETQYF	TGTGCCAGCAGCTTACCGGCCCGGGAGACCCAGTACTTC
TRBV14	-	-	TRBJ2-7	CASSQEGRRPSYEQYF	TGTGCCAGCAGCCAGGAGGGGCGAAGGCCTTCCTACGAGCAGTACTTC
TRBV5-4	TRBD1	once	TRBJ1-1	CASSGQGANTEAFF	TGTGCCAGCAGTGGACAGGGAGCGAACACTGAAGCTTTCTTT
TRBV4-1	-	-	TRBJ1-4	CASSQEGPGRGEKLFF	TGCGCCAGCAGCCAAGAGGGGCCCGGCCGGGGTGAAAAACTGTTTTTT
TRBV5-1	-	-	TRBJ1-1	CASSYTHTNTEAFF	TGCGCCAGCAGCTATACCCACACGAACACTGAAGCTTTCTTT
TRBV2	TRBD1	-	TRBJ2-2	CASSLRDSRGELFF	TGTGCCAGCAGTCTCCGGGACAGCCGTGGGGAGCTGTTTTTT
TRBV12-3/TRBV12-4	TRBD1	-	TRBJ1-4	CASRGQTELFF	TGTGCCAGCAGGGGACAGACGGAACTGTTTTTT
TRBV11-3	TRBD2	-	TRBJ2-2	CASSLSGVNTGELFF	TGTGCCAGCAGCCTTAGCGGGGTTAACACCGGGGAGCTGTTTTTT
TRBV27	-	-	TRBJ1-5	CASGGLSGNQPQHF	TGTGCCAGCGGGGGGCTGAGCGGCAATCAGCCCCAGCATTTT
TRBV4-1	-	-	TRBJ1-3	CASSPAEGSGNTIYF	TGCGCCAGCAGCCCTGCCGAGGGCTCTGGAAACACCATATATTTT
TRBV27	-	-	TRBJ1-5	CASSPRGSVPQPQHF	TGTGCCAGCAGTCCCCGGGGCAGCGTTCCTCAGCCCCAGCATTTT
TRBV6-5	TRBD1	-	TRBJ1-6	CASSYSRGQNNSPLHF	TGTGCCAGCAGTTACTCAAGGGGGCAGAATAATTCACCCCTCCACTTT
TRBV5-6	TRBD2	-	TRBJ2-7	CASSFGLASVYEQYF	TGTGCCAGCAGCTTCGGACTAGCGTCCGTCTACGAGCAGTACTTC
TRBV7-3	TRBD2	-	TRBJ2-6	CASSPGLASPGGANVLTF	TGTGCCAGCAGCCCCGGACTAGCGTCTCCGGGGGGGGCCAACGTCCTGACTTTC
TRBV5-4	-	once	TRBJ2-7	CASRFEGSYEQYF	TGTGCCAGCAGATTCGAGGGATCCTACGAGCAGTACTTC